The 22 T cell receptor beta chains below all came from one sample that was sequenced in a study of blood T cell repertoires in COVID-19. The assay was immunoSEQ multiplex PCR, and TCRdb's table has in-frame clones only and misses some. The table records 250,000 to 350,000 clones, about nine tenths of them present only once. Sequenced sample: peripheral blood. The receptors originated from a woman aged 25 to 39 who had recovered from COVID-19.

The V and J genes are TRBV6-4 and TRBJ1-1, with D tentatively TRBD1 (6 bases). Germline loops: CDR1 MRHNA, CDR2 SNTAGT. The CDR3 covers 15 residues. V was shortened by 0 bases and J by 4 bases, with 12 bases between the two germline ends. DNA of the CDR3: TGTGCCAGCAGTGACTCGCTAGGGGGGGTCACTGAAGCTTTCTTT. Amino acid sequence: CASSDSLGGVTEAFF.

The rearrangement joins TRBV28 to TRBJ1-5, with 9 bases matching TRBD1. Germline V gene lookup returns CDR1 MDHEN and CDR2 SYDVKM. The CDR3 consists of 18 residues. Trimming cost V 2 bases and J 4 bases; bases outside gene matches: 12. CDR3 amino acids: CASSLLVPTGGGNQPQHF. CDR3 DNA sequence: TGTGCCAGCAGTTTACTCGTCCCGACAGGGGGAGGGAATCAGCCCCAGCATTTT.

The chain has TRBV18 and TRBJ1-1, with TRBD1 matching over 9 bases. V lost 2 bases and J lost 2; bases outside the gene matches: 6. Germline values: CDR1 KGHSH, CDR2 LQKENI. This CDR3 is 16 amino acids long. CDR3: CASSPKQGAVNTEAFF. In DNA form, the CDR3 reads TGTGCCAGCTCACCAAAACAGGGGGCCGTTAACACTGAAGCTTTCTTT. Variable domain in full (rest from reference TRBV18 and TRBJ1-1): NAGVMQNPRHLVRRRGQEARLRCSPMKGHSHVYWYRQLPEEGLKFMVYLQKENIIDESGMPKERFSAEFPKEGPSILRIQQVVRGDSAAYFCASSPKQGAVNTEAFFGQGTRLTVV.

The chain recombines TRBV7-3 with TRBJ2-3; perhaps TRBD2 as D (5 bases). Germline CDR1 and CDR2: SGHTA and FQGTGA. The CDR3 spans 16 residues. The V and J ends lost 1 base and 1 base respectively, with 12 bases between them. CDR3 nucleotides: TGTGCCAGCAGCTTAAGGACTCGGCAGGGCACAGATACGCAGTATTTT. Protein product: CASSLRTRQGTDTQYF. Variable domain in full (rest from reference TRBV7-3 and TRBJ2-3): GAGVSQTPSNKVTEKGKYVELRCDPISGHTALYWYRQSLGQGPEFLIYFQGTGAADDSGLPNDRFFAVRPEGSVSTLKIQRTERGDSAVYLCASSLRTRQGTDTQYFGPGTRLTVL.

Turning to this clone: Other DNA sequences in the sample encode the same CDR3. V gene TRBV28 combines with J gene TRBJ1-2; 8 nucleotides agree with TRBD1. V trimming: 2 bases; J trimming: 4 bases; junction bases outside the gene matches: 0. CDR1 is MDHEN and CDR2 is SYDVKM in the germline V gene. CDR3 length: 13 residues. CDR3 loop: CASSLGQGYGYTF. In DNA, the CDR3 is TGTGCCAGCAGTTTAGGACAGGGCTATGGCTACACCTTC.

The V gene is TRBV19, the J gene TRBJ1-6, with D uncertain. CDR3 length: 16 amino acids. Germline CDR1 LNHDA, CDR2 SQIVND (reference sequence). Trimming shortened V by 6 bases and J by 7 bases, and 19 bases separated the two germline ends. CDR3 region: CASSQPPHHRNSPLHF. The CDR3 nucleotides read TGTGCCAGTAGCCAACCCCCCCATCATCGGAATTCACCCCTCCACTTT.

The chain couples TRBV10-3 to TRBJ1-5; D unresolved. This CDR3 spans 14 amino acids. Germline CDR1 ENHRY, CDR2 SYGVKD. V lost 3 bases, J lost 2 bases, and 8 bases lay in between. CDR3 sequence (DNA): TGTGCCATCAGTGAAACGACTGGCAATCAGCCCCAGCATTTT. Encoded protein: CAISETTGNQPQHF.

V and J are TRBV10-3 and TRBJ1-1, with unresolved D. Germline loops: CDR1 ENHRY, CDR2 SYGVKD. The CDR3 runs to 14 residues. The germline V and J ends were trimmed by 0 bases and 3 bases, with 8 bases remaining between them. CDR3 nucleotide sequence: TGTGCCATCAGTGAGTCAGGCCGGGACACTGAAGCTTTCTTT. It codes for CAISESGRDTEAFF.

The rearrangement links TRBV5-1 to TRBJ2-3; 12 positions match TRBD2. Losses at the gene ends were 4 bases for V and 7 bases for J; bases not matched to a gene: 4. The germline CDR1 and CDR2 sequences are SGHRS and YFSETQ. This CDR3 region has 14 residues. DNA of the CDR3: TGCGCCAGCAGCACCGGGACTAGCGGGTATACGCAGTATTTT. It is translated as CASSTGTSGYTQYF.

The V call is TRBV7-9, the J call TRBJ2-2, with D hard to call. Deletions cut 6 bases from V and 3 bases from J, with 14 bases between. This CDR3 is 15 amino acids long. Germline V lookup: CDR1 SEHNR, CDR2 FQNEAQ (reference sequence). CDR3 nucleotides: TGTGCCAGCAGTTCCGCCGACAACCACACCGGGGAGCTGTTTTTT. Its protein is CASSSADNHTGELFF.

The chain combines TRBV6-5 with TRBJ1-1, with D perhaps TRBD1 (5 bases). There are 16 residues in the CDR3. Trimming took off 4 bases at V and 5 bases at J, with 20 bases between the two ends. Germline V gene sequence: CDR1 MNHEY, CDR2 SVGAGI. The CDR3 DNA reads TGTGCCAGCAGTTCTACCAGGGAGGGGAAGGGGACTGAAGCTTTCTTT. This gives the protein CASSSTREGKGTEAFF.

CDR3 loop: CASRKDNQYGYTF. The CDR3 DNA reads TGTGCCAGCAGAAAGGACAATCAGTATGGCTACACCTTC. V gene TRBV12-3 or TRBV12-4 combines with J gene TRBJ1-2; D perhaps matches TRBD1 (5 bases). The V end was cut by 6 bases, the J end by 5 bases, with 13 bases between. This CDR3 contains 13 residues.

The chain has TRBV19 and TRBJ2-3, with D possibly matching TRBD1 (6 bases). Per the germline V gene, CDR1 is LNHDA and CDR2 is SQIVND (reference sequence). The CDR3 has 15 residues. V shed 1 base and J shed 4 bases, with 12 bases lying between them. The CDR3, as DNA: TGTGCCAGTAGTATAGGGGACAACCGGGCAGATACGCAGTATTTT. Its protein is CASSIGDNRADTQYF. Together with reference TRBV19 and TRBJ2-3, the CDR3 gives the full variable domain: DGGITQSPKYLFRKEGQNVTLSCEQNLNHDAMYWYRQDPGQGLRLIYYSQIVNDFQKGDIAEGYSVSREKKESFPLTVTSAQKNPTAFYLCASSIGDNRADTQYFGPGTRLTVL.

This clone showed up just a few times. The chain has TRBV6-1 and TRBJ2-7; D gene ambiguous. Looked up from germline, CDR1 is MNHNS and CDR2 is SASEGT. The CDR3 sequence is 13 residues long. V was pared by 2 bases and J by 2 bases, with 7 bases between. As DNA, the CDR3 is TGTGCCAGCAGTGAATTGGGCACCTACGAGCAGTACTTC. Encoded protein: CASSELGTYEQYF.

The chain couples TRBV4-3 to TRBJ1-2; 8 bases are a match to TRBD1. CDR3 length equals 14 residues. The germline gives CDR1 LGHNA, CDR2 YSLEER. Germline trimming cut 1 base from V and 5 bases from J; bases unmatched to any gene: 3. The CDR3 sequence is CASSQAGGRYGYTF. The CDR3 DNA is TGCGCCAGCAGCCAAGCAGGGGGCCGATATGGCTACACCTTC.

CDR3 region: CASSRSLPGHIWGAKNIQYF. The CDR3 DNA reads as TGTGCCAGCAGTCGTAGCCTTCCGGGACACATATGGGGGGCCAAAAACATTCAGTACTTC. The chain couples TRBV28 to TRBJ2-4; tentatively, D is TRBD1 (6 bases). The ends were cut back, 5 bases at V and 1 base at J, with 27 bases in the middle. Per germline, CDR1 MDHEN and CDR2 SYDVKM. The CDR3 totals 20 residues.

Concerning this clone itself: The same CDR3 can be traced to other DNA sequences in this sample. The rearrangement uses TRBV4-1 and TRBJ2-5, with 7 bases that match TRBD2. V shed 1 base, J shed 5 bases, and the junction held 16 bases outside the gene matches. In germline, CDR1 is MGHRA, CDR2 YSYEKL. The CDR3 covers 18 residues. The CDR3 DNA reads as TGCGCCAGCAGCCAAGGACTGTTCGGGGGGACTCGTAAGGAGACCCAGTACTTC. Translating it yields CASSQGLFGGTRKETQYF.

This chain joins TRBV7-9 and TRBJ2-3; D might be TRBD1 (7 bases). The V end lost 3 bases, the J end lost 6 bases, and 16 bases lay between the germline ends. Germline CDR1 is SEHNR and CDR2 is FQNEAQ (reference sequence). There are 15 residues in the CDR3. Written as DNA, the CDR3 is TGTGCCAGCAGCTTGAGCAGGGGGGCCGTGGATACGCAGTATTTT. This codes for CASSLSRGAVDTQYF.

This chain links TRBV19 with TRBJ2-1, with 10 nucleotides matching TRBD1. Losses at the gene ends were 4 bases for V and 3 bases for J; bases not matched to a gene: 3. The CDR3 runs 15 residues. Germline V gene sequence: CDR1 LNHDA, CDR2 SQIVND (reference sequence). CDR3 DNA: TGTGCCAGTAGTAAGGGACAGGGGAACTACAATGAGCAGTTCTTC. This gives the protein CASSKGQGNYNEQFF.

The genes are TRBV6-1 and TRBJ2-5; 8 nucleotides match TRBD2. Germline lookup yields CDR1 MNHNS and CDR2 SASEGT. Losses at the gene ends were 2 bases for V and 5 bases for J; bases not matched to a gene: 7. The CDR3 covers 15 residues. The CDR3 sequence: CASSEQRGGRETQYF. DNA of the CDR3: TGTGCCAGCAGTGAACAACGGGGGGGCCGGGAGACCCAGTACTTC.

This rearrangement joins TRBV12-3 or TRBV12-4 to TRBJ2-1; D call uncertain. The germline V and J ends were trimmed by 7 bases and 6 bases, with 10 bases remaining between them. This CDR3 comprises 12 residues. The CDR3 nucleotides read TGTGCCAGCACCAACTCGGGCAATGAGCAGTTCTTC. Translated, it gives CASTNSGNEQFF.

The CDR3 protein is CATSLTGSPNTEAFF. The CDR3 DNA is TGTGCCACCAGCCTAACAGGGTCTCCCAACACTGAAGCTTTCTTT. The J gene is TRBJ1-1, the V gene TRBV15; weak D call: TRBD1 (6 bases). There are 15 residues in the CDR3. Deletions cut 5 bases from V and 2 bases from J, with 15 bases between. Germline CDR1 reads LNHNV; CDR2 reads YYDKDF (reference sequence).